This T cell receptor (beta chain) was captured by sequencing in a study of shared clonotypes between healthy human individuals. An even split of each subset's genomic DNA across several immunoSEQ plates was performed. Sequencing used immunoSEQ multiplex PCR; TCRdb keeps in-frame clones, though not all of them. Counted here are over 1.5 million clones, about 98% occurring once; the ten biggest clones make up roughly 0.45%. This receptor was taken from a young man in good health. Source material: naive CD4+ T cells sorted from blood. Subset meaning: CD45RA+ positively selected.

DNA of the CDR3: TGTGCCAGCAGTGTACGAGTGAGCCGGACTAGCGGGATTTACGAGCAGTACTTC. Residues: CASSVRVSRTSGIYEQYF. The V call is TRBV27, the J call TRBJ2-7; 12 nucleotides match TRBD2. V was clipped by 5 bases and J by 4 bases; unmatched bases: 15. Germline assignment: CDR1 MNHEY and CDR2 SMNVEV (reference sequence). The CDR3 extends over 18 amino acids.